Listed below are T cell receptor beta chains from one sample, sequenced in a study of blood T cell repertoires in COVID-19. Method: immunoSEQ multiplex PCR; TCRdb's copy keeps in-frame clones and lacks some. The sample lists roughly 100,000 clones; 85% were seen once. Sequenced: peripheral blood. Receptor source: a woman in her seventies with active or convalescent COVID-19. The CDR3 runs from the conserved cysteine through the conserved F or W.

j_call: TRBJ1-4; v_call: TRBV19; cdr3_aa: CASSTYSERVEKLFF
j_call: TRBJ1-1; v_call: TRBV7-6; cdr3_aa: CASSLEQNTEAFF
j_call: TRBJ1-6; v_call: TRBV28; cdr3_aa: CASSFSRGSPLHF
j_call: TRBJ2-1; v_call: TRBV18; cdr3_aa: CASSPQGSIRNEQFF
j_call: TRBJ2-7; v_call: TRBV10-3; cdr3_aa: CAISRQGAGYEQYF
j_call: TRBJ1-2; v_call: TRBV7-2; cdr3_aa: CASSLRQSDGYTF
j_call: TRBJ2-1; v_call: TRBV5-1; cdr3_aa: CASSFGLDNEQFF
j_call: TRBJ2-5; v_call: TRBV7-8; cdr3_aa: CASSSKKTSGRVETQYF
j_call: TRBJ2-2; v_call: TRBV10-3; cdr3_aa: CAIGQGLTGELFF
j_call: TRBJ1-1; v_call: TRBV2; cdr3_aa: CASSVGQGNTEAFF
j_call: TRBJ1-2; v_call: TRBV5-4; cdr3_aa: CASSFDRLGYGYTF
j_call: TRBJ1-6; v_call: TRBV30; cdr3_aa: CAWSSGQGWSPLHF
j_call: TRBJ2-1; v_call: TRBV6-5; cdr3_aa: CATKTGGDNEQFF
j_call: TRBJ2-7; v_call: TRBV4-3; cdr3_aa: CASSLQGTASFYEQYF
j_call: TRBJ1-6; v_call: TRBV9; cdr3_aa: CASSPPGGANSPLHF
j_call: TRBJ2-7; v_call: TRBV5-1; cdr3_aa: CASSDATSGDVYEQYF
j_call: TRBJ2-5; v_call: TRBV18; cdr3_aa: CASSPPSSETQYF
j_call: TRBJ1-5; v_call: TRBV30; cdr3_aa: CAWSAGQGFDQPQHF
j_call: TRBJ1-4; v_call: TRBV5-1; cdr3_aa: CASSSLGGPEKLFF
j_call: TRBJ2-5; v_call: TRBV2; cdr3_aa: CASNQGLETQYF
j_call: TRBJ1-1; v_call: TRBV29-1; cdr3_aa: CSVTRGNTEAFF
j_call: TRBJ1-1; v_call: TRBV6-2/TRBV6-3; cdr3_aa: CASSHGFKKYTEAFF
j_call: TRBJ2-7; v_call: TRBV6-6; cdr3_aa: CASSYDRDSAYEQYF
j_call: TRBJ1-2; v_call: TRBV7-8; cdr3_aa: CASSTRGGYGYTF
j_call: TRBJ2-5; v_call: TRBV7-2; cdr3_aa: CASSLGQGLSETQYF
j_call: TRBJ2-1; v_call: TRBV27; cdr3_aa: CASSWTSGYNEQFF
j_call: TRBJ2-1; v_call: TRBV18; cdr3_aa: CASSPPSGLAVYNEQFF
j_call: TRBJ2-7; v_call: TRBV19; cdr3_aa: CASSSAYPGLLHEQYF
j_call: TRBJ1-3; v_call: TRBV5-1; cdr3_aa: CASSLGETLFSGNTIYF
j_call: TRBJ1-6; v_call: TRBV7-2; cdr3_aa: CASSPGQFVPPLHF
j_call: TRBJ2-6; v_call: TRBV3-1/TRBV3-2; cdr3_aa: CASRRDMTRHSGANVLTF
j_call: TRBJ2-7; v_call: TRBV19; cdr3_aa: CASSLQQGYEQYF
j_call: TRBJ2-7; v_call: TRBV7-2; cdr3_aa: CASSLLLAGTGEQYF
j_call: TRBJ2-1; v_call: TRBV6-2/TRBV6-3; cdr3_aa: CASSKARTSGRAWNEQFF
j_call: TRBJ1-1; v_call: TRBV18; cdr3_aa: CASSPPAVNTEAFF
j_call: TRBJ2-3; v_call: TRBV5-1; cdr3_aa: CASTLGVGASTDTQYF
j_call: TRBJ1-3; v_call: TRBV19; cdr3_aa: CASSTGGAGGNTIYF